Each of the 30 T cell receptor beta chains below was sequenced from the same sample in a study of blood T cells in healthy people across ages. A sample-barcoded 5' primer and a J-beta primer mix were used in a second PCR of roughly 7 to 11 cycles. TCRdb reprocessed the 5' RACE reads via MiXCR and lists one record per CDR3 protein. The repertoire holds about 1.8 million distinct CDR3 sequences, about 50% seen once, with 2.1% in the top ten. Sequenced: blood. The source is a middle-aged woman in good health.

This clonotype was seen a few times. The chain uses TRBV27 and TRBJ1-2; D remains ambiguous. Trimming stripped 5 bases from V and 8 bases from J, with 3 bases between. This CDR3 region has 9 residues. The V gene's germline CDR1 is MNHEY and CDR2 SMNVEV (reference sequence). CDR3 amino acids: CASSRGYTF. The DNA for the CDR3 is TGTGCCAGCAGTCGGGGCTACACCTTC.

The chain recombines TRBV28 with TRBJ2-3, with D possibly TRBD2 on 7 matching bases. V gave up 7 bases and J gave up 6 bases, with 17 bases separating them. This CDR3 has 14 residues. Germline V lookup: CDR1 MDHEN, CDR2 SYDVKM. The CDR3 DNA reads as TGTGCCAGCAATCCTGGGGGGGCGAGGGATACGCAGTATTTT. Its protein is CASNPGGARDTQYF.

The CDR3 spells CASSLDWTGGLFF. Here the CDR3 DNA reads TGTGCCAGCAGTTTAGATTGGACAGGGGGGTTGTTCTTC. The chain carries TRBV12-3 or TRBV12-4 and TRBJ2-1; 10 bases are shared with TRBD1. J lost 15 bases, V lost 1 base, and 6 bases had no gene match. This CDR3 is 13 amino acids long.

This rearrangement joins TRBV6-5 to TRBJ2-1, with 10 positions matching TRBD1. From germline, CDR1 is MNHEY and CDR2 SVGAGI. The CDR3 totals 14 residues. V shed 6 bases, J shed 10 bases, and the junction held 9 bases outside the gene matches. In DNA, the CDR3 is TGTGCCAGCAGGCGGGACAGGGGTTTCGGCGAGCAGTTCTTC. This sequence encodes CASRRDRGFGEQFF.

The table lists this clonotype with a few counts. The genes are TRBV4-3 and TRBJ2-7; TRBD1 aligns across 9 bases. Germline V CDR1 and CDR2: LGHNA, YSLEER. The CDR3 contains 16 residues. Trimming removed 2 bases from V and 0 bases from J; junction bases left unmatched: 5. The CDR3 DNA follows: TGCGCCAGCAGCCAACACCGGGACAGGGTCTCCTACGAGCAGTACTTC. Encoded protein: CASSQHRDRVSYEQYF.

The J gene is TRBJ1-6, the V gene TRBV28; TRBD1 aligns across 8 bases. This CDR3 is 14 amino acids long. Germline V gene sequence: CDR1 MDHEN, CDR2 SYDVKM. With V trimmed by 9 bases and J by 8 bases, 9 bases remained unmatched. The CDR3 sequence is CASSRTGWHSPLHF. The CDR3 region has the DNA TGTGCCAGTAGCCGGACAGGGTGGCATTCACCCCTCCACTTT.

This chain links TRBV7-8 with TRBJ2-7, with 9 bases fitting TRBD1. This CDR3 has 14 residues. Germline V CDR1 and CDR2: SGHVS, FQNEAQ. Trimming cost V 7 bases and J 5 bases; bases outside gene matches: 9. CDR3 in amino acids: CASTFPGTGNEQYF. Here the CDR3 DNA reads TGTGCCAGCACCTTCCCCGGGACAGGGAACGAGCAGTACTTC.

This chain uses TRBV15 with TRBJ2-1, with 10 bases lining up with TRBD2. Germline assignment: CDR1 LNHNV and CDR2 YYDKDF (reference sequence). There are 14 residues in the CDR3. V was clipped by 10 bases and J by 6 bases; unmatched bases: 9. The CDR3 region is CASSQRGGINEQFF. The CDR3 coding sequence is TGTGCCAGTTCCCAGCGGGGGGGCATCAATGAGCAGTTCTTC.

This chain uses TRBV29-1 with TRBJ1-5; D possibly corresponds to TRBD1 (5 bases). Germline V lookup: CDR1 SQVTM, CDR2 ANQGSEA. The CDR3 runs 13 residues. V gave up 6 bases and J gave up 3 bases, with 12 bases separating them. CDR3 sequence reads: CSVRLDTNQPQHF. The CDR3 DNA follows: TGCAGCGTGCGCCTGGACACCAATCAGCCCCAGCATTTT.

V and J are TRBV20-1 and TRBJ2-1, with TRBD1 matching 7 bases. This CDR3 comprises 13 residues. Germline V gives CDR1 DFQATT, CDR2 SNEGSKA (reference sequence). Germline trimming cut 7 bases from V and 6 bases from J; bases unmatched to any gene: 9. In DNA, the CDR3 is TGCAGTGTTTTTCCCCCAGGGGGCAATGAGCAGTTCTTC. It encodes CSVFPPGGNEQFF.

In its sample, this clonotype was seen a few times. V usage is TRBV12-3 or TRBV12-4 and J usage is TRBJ2-3; possibly TRBD1 for D (5 bases). The germline V and J ends were trimmed by 7 bases and 0 bases, with 17 bases remaining between them. The CDR3 is 16 amino acids. Here the CDR3 reads CASIPENGASTDTQYF. CDR3 in DNA: TGTGCCAGCATTCCCGAGAATGGGGCTAGCACAGATACGCAGTATTTT.

The V call is TRBV29-1, the J call TRBJ2-3; D is undetermined. Looked up from germline, CDR1 is SQVTM and CDR2 is ANQGSEA. CDR3 length: 15 residues. The V gene lost 0 bases and the J gene lost 3 bases, with 13 bases spanning the gap. DNA of the CDR3: TGCAGCGTTGAAGAGCCTGGCAGGTTAACAGATACGCAGTATTTT. Protein product: CSVEEPGRLTDTQYF.

The V call is TRBV7-3, the J call TRBJ2-3, with 12 positions matching TRBD2. The junction had 12 bases not matched to a gene; V was cut back by 5 bases and J by 6 bases. The CDR3 totals 17 residues. Germline V gives CDR1 SGHTA, CDR2 FQGTGA. In DNA, the CDR3 is TGTGCCAGCAGCCGAGAGGGACTAGCGGGTGCCACGGATACGCAGTATTTT. Protein product: CASSREGLAGATDTQYF.

The V gene is TRBV20-1, the J gene TRBJ1-2; perhaps TRBD1 as D (5 bases). The germline CDR1 and CDR2 sequences are DFQATT and SNEGSKA (reference sequence). Deletions cut 3 bases from V and 2 bases from J, with 10 bases between. This CDR3 is 13 amino acids long. In DNA, the CDR3 is TGCAGTGCTAGTCCCCGGGACAACTATGGCTACACCTTC. Translating gives CSASPRDNYGYTF.

V and J are TRBV27 and TRBJ2-3, with D perhaps TRBD2 (6 bases). The V gene's germline CDR1 is MNHEY and CDR2 SMNVEV (reference sequence). The CDR3 spans 16 residues. The V gene lost 3 bases and the J gene lost 6 bases, with 19 bases spanning the gap. DNA of the CDR3: TGTGCCAGCAGTTTCGGAGGGGATCCGGCTTGGGATACGCAGTATTTT. This sequence encodes CASSFGGDPAWDTQYF.

This chain uses TRBV28 with TRBJ1-2; 9 nucleotides align to TRBD1. The germline gives CDR1 MDHEN, CDR2 SYDVKM. The CDR3 sequence is 15 residues long. V gave up 1 base and J gave up 6 bases; unmatched junction bases: 6. The CDR3 reads CASSLLGGQGNGYTF. In DNA form, the CDR3 reads TGTGCCAGCAGTTTATTGGGAGGACAGGGGAATGGCTACACCTTC.

V gene TRBV4-3 combines with J gene TRBJ2-3; 11 positions agree with TRBD2. CDR1 and CDR2 (germline): LGHNA, YSLEER. The length of the CDR3 is 17 residues. V lost 4 bases to trimming and J lost 0 bases; unmatched junction nucleotides: 6. The CDR3 spells CASSPTIAGGSTDTQYF. The DNA for the CDR3 is TGCGCCAGCAGCCCCACAATAGCGGGGGGGAGCACAGATACGCAGTATTTT.

Only a few counts were recorded for this clonotype. The V gene is TRBV28, the J gene TRBJ2-5; D might be TRBD1 (5 bases). The CDR3 has 13 amino acids. Per germline, CDR1 MDHEN and CDR2 SYDVKM. The V and J ends lost 5 bases and 2 bases respectively, with 9 bases between them. In nucleotides, the CDR3 is TGTGCCAGCAGTGGGGCAGGGCAAGAGACCCAGTACTTC. Amino acids: CASSGAGQETQYF.

There are a few counts of this clonotype. The chain combines TRBV11-2 with TRBJ2-4, with D perhaps TRBD1 or TRBD2 (5 bases each). V was shortened by 5 bases and J by 3 bases, with 14 bases between the two germline ends. The CDR3 is 15 amino acids. The germline V gene has CDR1 SGHAT and CDR2 FQNNGV. The CDR3: CASSTRGMDKNIQYF. The CDR3 DNA reads as TGTGCCAGCAGCACGAGGGGAATGGACAAAAACATTCAGTACTTC.

This clonotype occurred a few times. The chain links TRBV20-1 to TRBJ2-3; 7 bases fit TRBD2. Per the germline V gene, CDR1 is DFQATT and CDR2 is SNEGSKA (reference sequence). Germline trimming cut 7 bases from V and 0 bases from J; bases unmatched to any gene: 4. The CDR3 loop spans 13 amino acids. The chain's CDR3 is CSGASGSTDTQYF. The CDR3 DNA reads as TGCAGTGGAGCTAGCGGTAGCACAGATACGCAGTATTTT.

The rearrangement links TRBV12-3 or TRBV12-4 to TRBJ2-3; D is uncertain. Trimming took 2 bases from V and 6 from J, leaving 9 bases between them. CDR3 size: 13 residues. The CDR3 nucleotides are TGTGCCAGCAGTTTATGGATCGGGGATACGCAGTATTTT. Protein: CASSLWIGDTQYF.

This clonotype was counted many times. Sequence at one end of the junction differs from germline and may be a read error. CDR3 nucleotide sequence: TGCGCCAGCAGCTCGGGGCTACGGGAGACCCAGTACTTC. Translation gives CASSSGLRETQYF. V and J are TRBV7-2 and TRBJ2-5; D assignment may be TRBD1 or TRBD2 (5 bases each). The CDR3 is made up of 13 amino acids. CDR1 is SGHTA and CDR2 is FQGNSA in the germline V gene.

This sequence joins TRBV7-2 and TRBJ1-1; tentatively, D is TRBD1 (5 bases). Trimming removed 5 bases at V and 1 base at J, with 11 bases between. There are 14 residues in the CDR3. Germline assignment: CDR1 SGHTA and CDR2 FQGNSA. The CDR3 bases are TGTGCCAGCAGCCCACCCAGGGCGAACACTGAAGCTTTCTTT. This codes for CASSPPRANTEAFF.

The gene calls are TRBV11-1 and TRBJ1-6; TRBD1 might be the D (5 bases). CDR3 length equals 14 residues. Germline CDR1 reads SGHAT; CDR2 reads FQDESV (reference sequence). The V and J ends lost 1 base and 10 bases respectively, with 11 bases between them. Here the CDR3 reads CASSLGRRGSPLHF. Here the CDR3 DNA reads TGTGCCAGCAGCTTAGGCAGAAGGGGATCACCCCTCCACTTT. The full variable domain, rest sourced from reference TRBV11-1 and TRBJ1-6, is EAEVAQSPRYKITEKSQAVAFWCDPISGHATLYWYRQILGQGPELLVQFQDESVVDDSQLPKDRFSAERLKGVDSTLKIQPAELGDSAMYLCASSLGRRGSPLHFGNGTRLTVT.

The chain joins TRBV28 to TRBJ2-7, with D unresolved. This CDR3 spans 13 amino acids. V was clipped by 5 bases and J by 5 bases, with 13 bases between them. Per germline, CDR1 MDHEN and CDR2 SYDVKM. The CDR3 region has the DNA TGTGCCAGCAGTCCCCGTGTGGCGGACGAGCAGTACTTC. It yields the protein CASSPRVADEQYF.

This clonotype was counted only a few times. The V and J genes are TRBV5-1 and TRBJ2-7; 10 bases map to TRBD2. This CDR3 has 15 amino acids. The germline gives CDR1 SGHRS, CDR2 YFSETQ. The V segment lost 5 bases and the J segment 3 bases; nucleotides outside the gene matches: 8. CDR3 loop: CASRPEVAGGYEQYF. The CDR3 coding sequence is TGCGCCAGCAGACCCGAGGTAGCGGGGGGCTACGAGCAGTACTTC. The entire variable domain, with the rest obtained from reference TRBV5-1 and TRBJ2-7, is as follows: KAGVTQTPRYLIKTRGQQVTLSCSPISGHRSVSWYQQTPGQGLQFLFEYFSETQRNKGNFPGRFSGRQFSNSRSEMNVSTLELGDSALYLCASRPEVAGGYEQYFGPGTRLTVT.

The genes are TRBV9 and TRBJ2-7; D perhaps matches TRBD2 (6 bases). The CDR3 consists of 15 residues. The germline V gene encodes CDR1 SGDLS and CDR2 YYNGEE. Trimming took off 2 bases at V and 7 bases at J, with 19 bases between the two ends. The CDR3 DNA sequence: TGTGCCAGCAGCGTTCAAGGCGGGGTATACAATGAGCAGTACTTC. Amino acids: CASSVQGGVYNEQYF.

This sequence joins TRBV5-1 and TRBJ2-2; D remains ambiguous. Germline lookup yields CDR1 SGHRS and CDR2 YFSETQ. This CDR3 comprises 15 residues. Deletions cut 2 bases from V and 2 bases from J, with 10 bases between. The CDR3 region has the DNA TGCGCCAGCAGCTTCTCCGCAGGCAACACCGGGGAGCTGTTTTTT. This codes for CASSFSAGNTGELFF.

This chain connects TRBV6-5 to TRBJ2-3; 8 bases fit TRBD1. The CDR3 is made up of 18 amino acids. Trimming took 0 bases from V and 3 from J; bases not matched to a gene: 11. Germline values: CDR1 MNHEY, CDR2 SVGAGI. DNA for the CDR3: TGTGCCAGCAGTTACTCGAAGTCGACAGGGGCTTCTACAGATACGCAGTATTTT. This encodes CASSYSKSTGASTDTQYF.

This clonotype was seen a few times. The V and J genes are TRBV4-3 and TRBJ2-1; D possibly corresponds to TRBD2 (7 bases). The CDR3 runs 16 residues. The germline V gene has CDR1 LGHNA and CDR2 YSLEER. The V end was cut by 4 bases, the J end by 8 bases, with 21 bases between. The CDR3 loop reads CASSPGGGFRAHEQFF. DNA of the CDR3: TGCGCCAGCAGCCCGGGCGGGGGCTTTCGGGCCCATGAGCAGTTCTTC.